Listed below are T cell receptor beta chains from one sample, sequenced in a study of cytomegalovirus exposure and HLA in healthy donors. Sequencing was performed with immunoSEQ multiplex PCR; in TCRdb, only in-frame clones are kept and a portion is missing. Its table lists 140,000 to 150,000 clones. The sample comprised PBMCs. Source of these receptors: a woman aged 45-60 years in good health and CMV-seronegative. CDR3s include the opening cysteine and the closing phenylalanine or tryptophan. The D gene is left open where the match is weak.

DNA: TGTGCCAGCAGCTGGGACAGGGGGCACCTAACGAACACTGAAGCTTTCTTT
CDR3: CASSWDRGHLTNTEAFF
V: TRBV5-6
J: TRBJ1-1
D: TRBD1

DNA: TGTGCTAGTGGCCCCGGGACAGGGGGCAACACCGGGGAGCTGTTTTTT
CDR3: CASGPGTGGNTGELFF
V: TRBV12-5
J: TRBJ2-2
D: TRBD1

DNA: TGTGCTAGCAGCCAGGACTCCGACAATGAGCAGTTCTTC
CDR3: CASSQDSDNEQFF
V: TRBV7-7
J: TRBJ2-1
D: NA

DNA: TGTGCCTGGGAGTCCAGGGGCAATTCACCCCTCCACTTT
CDR3: CAWESRGNSPLHF
V: TRBV30
J: TRBJ1-6
D: NA

DNA: TGTGCCAGCCTCCTTATGGAGGGGAGCAACTATGGCTACACCTTC
CDR3: CASLLMEGSNYGYTF
V: TRBV6-1
J: TRBJ1-2
D: NA

DNA: TGTGCCAGCAGCTTAACGTACCTAGGACTAGACGAGACCCAGTACTTC
CDR3: CASSLTYLGLDETQYF
V: TRBV7-9
J: TRBJ2-5
D: TRBD2

DNA: TGTGCCAGCAGTAAGTTATCGCGGAACACTGAAGCTTTCTTT
CDR3: CASSKLSRNTEAFF
V: TRBV28
J: TRBJ1-1
D: NA

DNA: TGCGCCAGCAGCCGCCAGATTAGGGCTAGCGGTTCCTACGAGCAGTACTTC
CDR3: CASSRQIRASGSYEQYF
V: TRBV5-1
J: TRBJ2-7
D: TRBD2

DNA: TGTGCCACCTCGAGTGGGGCAGTACTTTCCGAGCAGTACTTC
CDR3: CATSSGAVLSEQYF
V: TRBV2
J: TRBJ2-7
D: NA

DNA: TGTGCCAGCAGCTCGGCGACAGGCTCGAACACCGGGGAGCTGTTTTTT
CDR3: CASSSATGSNTGELFF
V: TRBV7-3
J: TRBJ2-2
D: NA

DNA: TGTGCCAGCAGTGCCCAGCTAGCGGGAGGGCCCGGCGGGGAGCTGTTTTTT
CDR3: CASSAQLAGGPGGELFF
V: TRBV27
J: TRBJ2-2
D: TRBD2

DNA: TGTGCCATCAGTGAGTCGACCCGGGGGACAGCTGAAGCTTTCTTT
CDR3: CAISESTRGTAEAFF
V: TRBV10-3
J: TRBJ1-1
D: TRBD1

DNA: TGTGCCAGCAGTCCCCTGGCGGGGTCGGACAATCAGCCCCAGCATTTT
CDR3: CASSPLAGSDNQPQHF
V: TRBV28
J: TRBJ1-5
D: NA

DNA: TGCGCCAGCAGCTTGGTGGGACAGGACCCTCTCCGGTACGAGCAGTACTTC
CDR3: CASSLVGQDPLRYEQYF
V: TRBV5-1
J: TRBJ2-7
D: TRBD1

DNA: TGCGCCAGCAGCAAGGGGGGGGTGGGTGAAGCTTTCTTT
CDR3: CASSKGGVGEAFF
V: TRBV5-1
J: TRBJ1-1
D: NA

DNA: TGTGCCAGCAGTTACGGACAGGGGGCTTCTTATGGCTACACCTTC
CDR3: CASSYGQGASYGYTF
V: TRBV6-5
J: TRBJ1-2
D: TRBD1

DNA: TGTGCCATCAGTCCCGGGACAGAGTATACTGAAGCTTTCTTT
CDR3: CAISPGTEYTEAFF
V: TRBV10-3
J: TRBJ1-1
D: TRBD1

DNA: TGCGCCAGCAGCTTGGAGGGTAGCGGGAAATTTGGCGATGAGCAGTTCTTC
CDR3: CASSLEGSGKFGDEQFF
V: TRBV5-1
J: TRBJ2-1
D: TRBD2

DNA: TGCGCCAGCAGCCAAGCAACCGGGGCGCAGTATTTT
CDR3: CASSQATGAQYF
V: TRBV4-3
J: TRBJ2-3
D: NA

DNA: TGTGCCAGCAGCCTTACCCTTGACAGGAGCTCCTACGAGCAGTACTTC
CDR3: CASSLTLDRSSYEQYF
V: TRBV27
J: TRBJ2-7
D: NA

DNA: TGTGCCAGCAGCTTCTACCAAGAGACCCAGTACTTC
CDR3: CASSFYQETQYF
V: TRBV7-9
J: TRBJ2-5
D: NA

DNA: TGTGCCAGCAGTCGGGTTACCATCGGGGAGCTGTTTTTT
CDR3: CASSRVTIGELFF
V: TRBV6-5
J: TRBJ2-2
D: NA

DNA: TGTGCCAGCAGCCAAGGCGGAAGTACTGAAGCTTTCTTT
CDR3: CASSQGGSTEAFF
V: TRBV14
J: TRBJ1-1
D: NA

DNA: TGTGCCAGCAGGCACGCCGGGACTAGCCTCTACGAGCAGTACTTC
CDR3: CASRHAGTSLYEQYF
V: TRBV28
J: TRBJ2-7
D: TRBD2

DNA: TGTGCCCTACAAAGGGACAGGGCCCACGAGCAGTACTTC
CDR3: CALQRDRAHEQYF
V: TRBV28
J: TRBJ2-7
D: TRBD1

DNA: TGTGCCAGCAGCTTTCGGGACAGGGGCCAAGAGACCCAGTACTTC
CDR3: CASSFRDRGQETQYF
V: TRBV7-8
J: TRBJ2-5
D: TRBD1

DNA: TGTGCCAGCCGCTCGGACTACTCAGGGCAAGAGACCCAGTACTTC
CDR3: CASRSDYSGQETQYF
V: TRBV28
J: TRBJ2-5
D: NA

DNA: TGCAGTGTGAGGGCCGCTAGAAAGTTCTTC
CDR3: CSVRAARKFF
V: TRBV20-1
J: TRBJ2-1
D: NA

DNA: TGTGCCAGCAGCGCTACAGGGTCCAGCGAGCAGTACTTC
CDR3: CASSATGSSEQYF
V: TRBV9
J: TRBJ2-7
D: NA

DNA: TGCGCCAGCAGCCAAGAACCCTTGAAGGGGCTTTCGCCCTACGAGCAGTACTTC
CDR3: CASSQEPLKGLSPYEQYF
V: TRBV4-3
J: TRBJ2-7
D: NA

DNA: TGTGCCAGCAGCTCCCGAGAGACAGGGAAGAATCAGCCCCAGCATTTT
CDR3: CASSSRETGKNQPQHF
V: TRBV5-6
J: TRBJ1-5
D: TRBD1

DNA: TGCGCCAGCAGCTTTTCGGGAGGATCAGATACGCAGTATTTT
CDR3: CASSFSGGSDTQYF
V: TRBV5-1
J: TRBJ2-3
D: TRBD2

DNA: TGTGCCTGGAGTGGGGGGGTCGGGACTGAAGCTTTCTTT
CDR3: CAWSGGVGTEAFF
V: TRBV30
J: TRBJ1-1
D: NA

DNA: TGTGCCAGCAGCTCCCCCTGGGACAGGGACGAGCAGTACTTC
CDR3: CASSSPWDRDEQYF
V: TRBV7-9
J: TRBJ2-7
D: TRBD1

DNA: TGCAGTGCTAGGCGAGAGACCCAGTACTTC
CDR3: CSARRETQYF
V: TRBV20-1
J: TRBJ2-5
D: NA

DNA: TGTGCCAGCAGTGAATCAGCTAGCGGGGGCCCGTACGAGCAGTACTTC
CDR3: CASSESASGGPYEQYF
V: TRBV2
J: TRBJ2-7
D: TRBD2

DNA: TGTGCCAGCCTGTTGGAGGGCGACGCAGATACGCAGTATTTT
CDR3: CASLLEGDADTQYF
V: TRBV28
J: TRBJ2-3
D: NA

DNA: TGTGCCATCAGTGGTAGAGGGGGTGGAGAGACCCAGTACTTC
CDR3: CAISGRGGGETQYF
V: TRBV10-3
J: TRBJ2-5
D: NA

DNA: TGTGCCAGTAGTACCACTCGACAGGGCCTGGACGGAAACACCATATATTTT
CDR3: CASSTTRQGLDGNTIYF
V: TRBV19
J: TRBJ1-3
D: TRBD1

DNA: TGTGCCAGCAGTTCCCCCGGGACAGGGCTTTCTAACTATGGCTACACCTTC
CDR3: CASSSPGTGLSNYGYTF
V: TRBV28
J: TRBJ1-2
D: TRBD1